These 32 T cell receptor beta chains were sequenced from one sample in a study of blood T cell repertoires in COVID-19. Profiling relied on immunoSEQ multiplex PCR, and the TCRdb table lists in-frame clones only, not all of them. The sample has 100,000 or so clones, 75% to 90% seen once. The sample consisted of peripheral blood. The receptors derive from a man aged 55 to 69 with acute or convalescent COVID-19.

The rearrangement joins TRBV27 to TRBJ2-7; D ambiguous. Trimming took 5 bases from V and 5 from J, leaving 13 bases between them. The CDR3 is 13 residues long. Germline CDR1 is MNHEY and CDR2 is SMNVEV (reference sequence). CDR3 residues: CASSPEVLDEQYF. CDR3 DNA: TGTGCCAGCAGTCCCGAGGTCCTGGACGAGCAGTACTTC.

This chain connects TRBV6-6 to TRBJ2-5; tentative D call: TRBD1 (5 bases). V lost 5 bases, J lost 5 bases, and 9 bases lay in between. Per the germline V gene, CDR1 is MNHNY and CDR2 is SVGAGI (reference sequence). This CDR3 has 12 amino acids. The DNA of the CDR3 is TGTGCCAGCAGTAAGCCAGGGGAGACCCAGTACTTC. Its translation is CASSKPGETQYF.

This rearrangement joins TRBV19 to TRBJ2-7; the match to TRBD2 covers 9 bases. The ends lost 3 bases at V and 0 bases at J; junction bases unmatched: 6. CDR3 length: 16 residues. CDR1 and CDR2 from the germline V gene are LNHDA and SQIVND (reference sequence). The CDR3 region is CASSISSGGSSYEQYF. CDR3 DNA: TGTGCCAGTAGTATCTCCAGCGGGGGGAGCTCCTACGAGCAGTACTTC.

The chain is built from TRBV13 and TRBJ2-3; no clear D. Germline CDR1 reads PRHDT; CDR2 reads FYEKMQ (reference sequence). The CDR3 has 16 residues. Trimming removed 5 bases at V and 0 bases at J, with 15 bases between. CDR3: CASSLLRLASTDTQYF. CDR3 bases: TGTGCCAGCAGCCTCCTCAGGCTCGCTAGCACAGATACGCAGTATTTT.

This rearrangement joins TRBV6-2 or TRBV6-3 to TRBJ2-7; maybe TRBD1 (5 bases). CDR1 is MNHEY and CDR2 is SVGEGT in the germline V gene. Trimming took 2 bases from V and 2 from J, leaving 7 bases between them. This CDR3 contains 13 residues. The CDR3 DNA reads TGTGCCAGCAGTTACCTACAGGCCTACGAGCAGTACTTC. Translating it yields CASSYLQAYEQYF.

This chain connects TRBV6-5 to TRBJ1-1; weak D call: TRBD1 (5 bases). CDR3 size: 13 residues. The V gene's germline CDR1 is MNHEY and CDR2 SVGAGI. V was pared by 10 bases and J by 3 bases, with 15 bases between. The CDR3 loop is CATDGHPYTEAFF. CDR3 DNA sequence: TGTGCCACCGACGGACACCCCTACACTGAAGCTTTCTTT.

The chain employs TRBV5-1 and TRBJ1-2, with 9 bases fitting TRBD1. This CDR3 contains 15 residues. The germline CDR1 and CDR2 sequences are SGHRS and YFSETQ. V lost 0 bases, J lost 8 bases, and 8 bases stayed unmatched. DNA for the CDR3: TGCGCCAGCAGCTTGGCTCAACAGGGGGCTGGGGGCTACACCTTC. This gives the protein CASSLAQQGAGGYTF.

The rearrangement uses TRBV6-4 and TRBJ1-1; the D gene is possibly TRBD1 (6 bases). Trimming took 5 bases from V and 0 from J, leaving 10 bases between them. This CDR3 is 14 amino acids long. CDR1 is MRHNA and CDR2 is SNTAGT in the germline V gene. This CDR3 is CASSPDSLNTEAFF. The CDR3 DNA follows: TGTGCCAGCAGTCCGGACAGTTTGAACACTGAAGCTTTCTTT.

Only one count was recorded for this clone. The chain is built from TRBV19 and TRBJ1-6, with TRBD1 identical over 9 bases. Germline V gene data show CDR1 as LNHDA and CDR2 as SQIVND (reference sequence). This CDR3 spans 15 amino acids. V was pared by 3 bases and J by 9 bases, with 6 bases of the junction left unmatched. The DNA for the CDR3 is TGTGCCAGTAGTATCCCGGACAGGGGAGGTTCACCCCTCCACTTT. The encoded protein is CASSIPDRGGSPLHF.

The chain uses TRBV18 and TRBJ1-2; 7 positions agree with TRBD1. This CDR3 comprises 16 residues. The V gene end was trimmed by 6 bases and the J gene end by 2 bases; junction bases not matched to a gene: 12. From germline, CDR1 is KGHSH and CDR2 LQKENI. The CDR3 here is CASSSSRGLANYGYTF. CDR3 sequence (DNA): TGTGCCAGCTCGTCCAGCAGGGGGTTAGCGAACTATGGCTACACCTTC. Variable domain in full (rest from reference TRBV18 and TRBJ1-2): NAGVMQNPRHLVRRRGQEARLRCSPMKGHSHVYWYRQLPEEGLKFMVYLQKENIIDESGMPKERFSAEFPKEGPSILRIQQVVRGDSAAYFCASSSSRGLANYGYTFGSGTRLTVV.

The chain links TRBV9 to TRBJ2-7; the D gene is possibly TRBD1 (7 bases). CDR3 length: 12 residues. Per germline, CDR1 SGDLS and CDR2 YYNGEE. Trimming took 2 bases from V and 13 from J, leaving 16 bases between them. CDR3 protein: CASSVLEGAIYF. CDR3 DNA: TGTGCCAGCAGCGTCTTGGAGGGGGCGATCTACTTC.

The chain links TRBV5-4 to TRBJ2-5; a weak D match, TRBD2 (6 bases). Germline V gene data show CDR1 as SGHNT and CDR2 as YYREEE (reference sequence). There are 15 residues in the CDR3. V lost 0 bases and J lost 5, with 14 bases in between. The CDR3 reads CASSLGRGGLETQYF. DNA of the CDR3: TGTGCCAGCAGCTTGGGGCGGGGTGGTTTGGAGACCCAGTACTTC.

The gene calls are TRBV10-2 and TRBJ2-5; D may be TRBD1 (6 bases). Germline assignment: CDR1 WSHSY and CDR2 SAAADI. The CDR3 sequence is 16 residues long. Trimming took off 3 bases at V and 4 bases at J, with 18 bases between the two ends. DNA for the CDR3: TGCGCCAGCAGTGACCCATCACTTGGGGGCCGAGAGACCCAGTACTTC. Protein sequence: CASSDPSLGGRETQYF.

The chain employs TRBV5-1 and TRBJ1-1, with 8 bases identical to TRBD1. This CDR3 comprises 12 residues. The J segment lost 11 bases and the V segment lost 4 bases, leaving 7 bases of the junction unmatched. The V gene's germline CDR1 is SGHRS and CDR2 YFSETQ. The CDR3 protein is CASSRTGGNAFF. In nucleotides, the CDR3 is TGCGCCAGCAGCCGAACAGGGGGTAATGCTTTCTTT.

The chain couples TRBV4-2 to TRBJ2-2; D possibly corresponds to TRBD1 (6 bases). The CDR3 length is 16 residues. CDR1 LGHNA and CDR2 YNFKEQ come from the germline V gene. V lost 0 bases to trimming and J lost 1 base, with 9 bases between them. CDR3 in DNA: TGTGCCAGCAGCCAAGAGAGCAGGGGGAACACCGGGGAGCTGTTTTTT. It yields the protein CASSQESRGNTGELFF.

This chain uses TRBV5-1 with TRBJ2-3; D not certain. Germline lookup yields CDR1 SGHRS and CDR2 YFSETQ. Trimming pared 4 bases from V and 4 bases from J, leaving 10 bases between. This CDR3 is built from 13 residues. The CDR3 bases are TGCGCCAGCAGCCCATTAGCATCAGATACGCAGTATTTT. Translating it yields CASSPLASDTQYF.

The chain carries TRBV20-1 and TRBJ2-1, with TRBD2 as a possible D gene (5 bases). CDR3 length equals 15 residues. Germline CDR1 DFQATT, CDR2 SNEGSKA (reference sequence). V was shortened by 6 bases and J by 0 bases, with 15 bases between the two germline ends. Written as DNA, the CDR3 is TGCAGTGCCAGTGGGAGAGTCGGCTCCTACAATGAGCAGTTCTTC. Protein: CSASGRVGSYNEQFF.

This rearrangement joins TRBV29-1 to TRBJ2-2; perhaps TRBD2 as D (6 bases). Trimming cost V 5 bases and J 0 bases, with 10 bases left between them. The CDR3 spans 14 residues. The germline V gene has CDR1 SQVTM and CDR2 ANQGSEA. The CDR3: CSVPLAANTGELFF. DNA of the CDR3: TGCAGCGTTCCCTTAGCGGCGAACACCGGGGAGCTGTTTTTT.

The chain has TRBV7-6 and TRBJ2-7, with TRBD2 identical over 9 bases. Trimming at V came to 1 base and at J to 5 bases, leaving 15 bases not matched to a gene. The germline V gene has CDR1 SGHVS and CDR2 FNYEAQ. The CDR3 spans 18 residues. The CDR3 spells CASSLGVDRGTSFHEQYF. The CDR3 bases are TGTGCCAGCAGCTTAGGTGTTGATCGAGGGACTAGCTTCCACGAGCAGTACTTC.

The chain uses TRBV6-2 or TRBV6-3 and TRBJ2-5, with TRBD1 as a possible D gene (6 bases). Per the germline V gene, CDR1 is MNHEY and CDR2 is SVGEGT. The CDR3 is made up of 15 amino acids. Deletions cut 2 bases from V and 5 bases from J, with 15 bases between. The DNA for the CDR3 is TGTGCCAGCAGTTACCCCAGGGGCCCTCGGGAGACCCAGTACTTC. This sequence encodes CASSYPRGPRETQYF.

The chain uses TRBV5-1 and TRBJ2-2; 8 bases are a match to TRBD1. Germline CDR1 and CDR2: SGHRS and YFSETQ. CDR3 length: 17 residues. Trimming removed 4 bases from V and 6 bases from J; junction bases left unmatched: 14. In nucleotides, the CDR3 is TGCGCCAGCAGCCCCTTCGGGGGACAGGTCGAGTCCGGGGAGCTGTTTTTT. This sequence encodes CASSPFGGQVESGELFF.

This sequence joins TRBV6-5 and TRBJ1-2; D is ambiguous. Germline lookup yields CDR1 MNHEY and CDR2 SVGAGI. This CDR3 region has 14 residues. V lost 9 bases and J lost 3, with 17 bases in between. The CDR3, as DNA: TGTGCCAGTAGAGTGTTGGGAGAGCACTATGGCTACACCTTC. It translates to CASRVLGEHYGYTF.

J is TRBJ1-5 and V is TRBV9; 9 bases match TRBD1. Germline V gene lookup returns CDR1 SGDLS and CDR2 YYNGEE. The CDR3 runs to 16 residues. V was clipped by 0 bases and J by 0 bases; unmatched bases: 1. The DNA of the CDR3 is TGTGCCAGCAGCGTAGGGACAGGGGATAGCAATCAGCCCCAGCATTTT. Protein product: CASSVGTGDSNQPQHF.

V and J are TRBV7-3 and TRBJ2-3; 8 nucleotides agree with TRBD2. V dropped 5 bases and J dropped 2; count of bases not matched to a gene: 6. Germline assignment: CDR1 SGHTA and CDR2 FQGTGA. The length of the CDR3 is 15 residues. DNA of the CDR3: TGTGCCAGCAGCCAGTTAGCGGGAACCACAGATACGCAGTATTTT. Its translation: CASSQLAGTTDTQYF.

The genes are TRBV4-2 and TRBJ1-2; D might be TRBD1 (6 bases). Germline loops: CDR1 LGHNA, CDR2 YNFKEQ. The CDR3 has 14 amino acids. The V end was cut by 0 bases, the J end by 6 bases, with 11 bases between. The CDR3 loop is CASSQDDRMNGYTF. The CDR3 nucleotides read TGTGCCAGCAGCCAAGATGACAGGATGAATGGCTACACCTTC.

The V call is TRBV3-1 (or the pseudogene TRBV3-2), the J call TRBJ2-7; TRBD2 aligns across 7 bases. Germline loops: CDR1 LGHDT, CDR2 YNNKEL (reference sequence). V dropped 1 base and J dropped 7; count of bases not matched to a gene: 4. The CDR3 extends over 13 amino acids. CDR3 sequence reads: CASSQGGAGEQYF. CDR3 nucleotide sequence: TGTGCCAGCAGCCAAGGAGGAGCGGGAGAGCAGTACTTC.

The chain uses TRBV5-1 and TRBJ1-2; possibly TRBD1 for D (6 bases). Germline CDR1 is SGHRS and CDR2 is YFSETQ. Trimming took 5 bases from V and 8 from J, leaving 13 bases between them. The CDR3 runs 12 residues. In nucleotides, the CDR3 is TGCGCCAGCAGGGGGGCGATGGTGGGCTACACCTTC. Its translation: CASRGAMVGYTF.

The rearrangement links TRBV5-1 to TRBJ2-3, with D perhaps matching TRBD2 (5 bases). There are 18 residues in the CDR3. Trimming removed 4 bases from V and 4 bases from J, with 25 bases in between. The germline V gene encodes CDR1 SGHRS and CDR2 YFSETQ. The DNA of the CDR3 is TGCGCCAGCAGCCTAGAAAAACTGTCTCCTATCGGGGCAGATACGCAGTATTTT. Translation: CASSLEKLSPIGADTQYF.

This chain joins TRBV2 and TRBJ1-2; D is uncertain. Germline CDR1 reads SNHLY; CDR2 reads FYNNEI. The CDR3 spans 11 residues. V lost 4 bases to trimming and J lost 4 bases, with 4 bases between them. The CDR3 bases are TGTGCCAGCAGTGCCAGCTATGGCTACACCTTC. It is translated as CASSASYGYTF.

This clone came up a few times. This chain joins TRBV19 and TRBJ1-4; D is unresolved. The CDR3 is 15 residues long. Germline values: CDR1 LNHDA, CDR2 SQIVND (reference sequence). V was shortened by 6 bases and J by 6 bases, with 17 bases between the two germline ends. CDR3 residues: CASSGDSRRDEKLFF. Written as DNA, the CDR3 is TGTGCCAGTAGCGGTGACTCCAGAAGAGATGAAAAACTGTTTTTT.

In this sample, this clone turned up a few times. The V and J genes are TRBV19 and TRBJ1-5, with a tentative D call TRBD1 (5 bases). The CDR3 runs to 16 residues. V was trimmed by 3 bases and J by 1 base, leaving 13 bases between them. Germline CDR1 LNHDA, CDR2 SQIVND (reference sequence). The CDR3 coding sequence is TGTGCCAGTAGTATTAGGGGTCAGGGAAGCAATCAGCCCCAGCATTTT. Residues: CASSIRGQGSNQPQHF.

The V gene is TRBV6-5, the J gene TRBJ2-2, with 8 positions matching TRBD2. The germline gives CDR1 MNHEY, CDR2 SVGAGI. This CDR3 has 16 amino acids. Losses at the gene ends were 4 bases for V and 1 base for J; bases not matched to a gene: 5. The CDR3 coding sequence is TGTGCCAGCAGTTCCCCCGCGGGGGGGAACACCGGGGAGCTGTTTTTT. Amino acids: CASSSPAGGNTGELFF.